The T cell receptor beta chain under discussion was sequenced for a study of human T cells and chemical hapten exposure. In its sample, this clonotype was seen a few times. Noted time point: healthy volunteer bleed at 6 weeks. Someone pulled total RNA out of unfractionated whole blood. The library attached unique molecular identifiers to individual cDNA molecules. TCRdb itself ran the RACE reads through MiXCR, one entry per CDR3 protein. The sample lists fewer than 100,000 distinct CDR3 sequences, 8.5% to 10% occurring once. The CDR3 is 15 amino acids. Trimming at V came to 0 bases and at J to 2 bases, leaving 4 bases not matched to a gene. The V gene's germline CDR1 is SGHRS and CDR2 YFSETQ.

This sequence joins TRBV5-1 and TRBJ2-7, with 8 bases that match TRBD2. The TCR originated in a female donor in good health. Some clones in this sample may be carry-over from other donors' samples. Material for sequencing was whole blood. CDR3 amino acids: CASSLGAGATYEQYF. The CDR3 nucleotides read TGCGCCAGCAGCTTGGGAGCGGGGGCCACCTACGAGCAGTACTTC.